What follows is one T cell receptor beta chain and its context. Its antigen is currently unknown. The data derive from a study of T cell repertoires in cytomegalovirus infection. Study-wide context: CMV epitopes used comprised recently identified HLA-C-restricted ones and well-studied HLA-B-restricted ones. Both CMV infection and a matching HLA type were indicated by public TCR beta signatures. General observations from the study: The cumulative frequency of public TCR beta families identified carriers of CMV plus the relevant HLA. The ex vivo response was dominated by HLA-C-restricted CMV-specific TCR beta clonotypes.

TCRdb re-analysed the reads in MiXCR, keeping a single row per CDR3 protein. The top ten hold about 14% of the sample, which has about 920,000 distinct CDR3 sequences, around 29% seen once. V was clipped by 2 bases and J by 6 bases, with 13 bases between them. CDR1 and CDR2 from the germline V gene are MNHNY and SVGAGI (reference sequence). The CDR3 loop spans 14 amino acids. The clonotype was recovered from a human donor in good health (CMV status not recorded). Some clones in this sample may be carry-over from other donors' samples. This rearrangement joins TRBV6-6 to TRBJ1-2; D is ambiguous. Sequencing used cultured CD8+ T cells from PBMCs, obtained from culture after CMV antigen stimulation. CDR3 nucleotide sequence: TGTGCCAGCAGTTACGCCGGGCCACACGATGGCTACACCTTC. Protein: CASSYAGPHDGYTF.